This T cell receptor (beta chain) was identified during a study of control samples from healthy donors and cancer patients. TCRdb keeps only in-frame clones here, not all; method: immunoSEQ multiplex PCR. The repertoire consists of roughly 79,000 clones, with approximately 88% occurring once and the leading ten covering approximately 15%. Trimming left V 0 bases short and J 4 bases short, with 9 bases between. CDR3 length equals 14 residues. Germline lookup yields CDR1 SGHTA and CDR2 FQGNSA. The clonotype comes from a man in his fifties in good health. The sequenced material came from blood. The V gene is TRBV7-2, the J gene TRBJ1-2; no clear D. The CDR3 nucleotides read TGTGCCAGCAGCTTAGCGAAGGGAGGCTATGGCTACACCTTC. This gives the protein CASSLAKGGYGYTF.